This TCR beta chain was recovered during a study of shared clonotypes between healthy human individuals. In the case of this clone: Its cognate antigen is unknown.

Study-wide findings and caveats: Estimated clonotype richness was generally higher in naive than memory subsets. Some clonotypes were shared by all four sorted-subset donors, while others were not shared. The non-shared ones had lower generation probabilities than the shared ones.

CDR1 and CDR2 from the germline V gene are MDHEN and SYDVKM. V was pared by 8 bases and J by 10 bases, with 17 bases between. This CDR3 is 12 amino acids long. Genomic DNA (from each subset) was split evenly across several immunoSEQ plates. Each PCR replicate from the sorted subsets contained about 200 ng DNA, which is some 30,000 T cell genomes. The protocol was immunoSEQ multiplex PCR, while the TCRdb copy is restricted to in-frame clones and leaves out a portion. The sample holds some 1.5 million clones, 95% to 99% seen once. The receptor was derived from a man aged 25-45 years in good health. The material sequenced was naive CD4+ T cells sorted from blood. Subset of the sample: CD45RA+ positively selected. This rearrangement joins TRBV28 to TRBJ1-1; D is perhaps TRBD1 (5 bases). Here the CDR3 reads CASLSGPRVAFF. The DNA of the CDR3 is TGTGCCAGCTTGTCAGGGCCGCGGGTAGCTTTCTTT.